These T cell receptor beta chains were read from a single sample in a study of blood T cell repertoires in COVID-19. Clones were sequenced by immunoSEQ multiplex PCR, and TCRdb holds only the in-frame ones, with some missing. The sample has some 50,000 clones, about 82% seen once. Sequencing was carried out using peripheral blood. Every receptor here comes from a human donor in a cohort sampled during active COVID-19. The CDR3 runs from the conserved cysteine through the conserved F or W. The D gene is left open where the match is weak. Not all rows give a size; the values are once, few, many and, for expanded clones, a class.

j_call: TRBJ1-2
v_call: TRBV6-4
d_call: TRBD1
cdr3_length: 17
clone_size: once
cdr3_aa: CASSEHILNRGNYGYTF
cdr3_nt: TGTGCCAGCAGTGAACACATACTAAACAGGGGGAACTATGGCTACACCTTC

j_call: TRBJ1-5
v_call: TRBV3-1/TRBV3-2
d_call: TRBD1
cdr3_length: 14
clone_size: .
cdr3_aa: CASSDRASNQPQHF
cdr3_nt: TGTGCCAGCAGCGACAGGGCCAGCAATCAGCCCCAGCATTTT

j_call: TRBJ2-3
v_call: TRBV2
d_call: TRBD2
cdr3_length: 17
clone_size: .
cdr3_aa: CASSTSGGAASTDTQYF
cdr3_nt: TGTGCCAGCAGCACTAGCGGGGGGGCGGCTAGCACAGATACGCAGTATTTT

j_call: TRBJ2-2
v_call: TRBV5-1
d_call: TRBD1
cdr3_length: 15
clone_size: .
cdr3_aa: CASSRDRGDTGELFF
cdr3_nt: TGCGCCAGCAGCCGGGACAGGGGGGACACCGGGGAGCTGTTTTTT

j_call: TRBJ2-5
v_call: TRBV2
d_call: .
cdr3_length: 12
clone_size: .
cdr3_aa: CASRRDQETQYF
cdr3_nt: TGTGCCAGCAGACGGGATCAAGAGACCCAGTACTTC

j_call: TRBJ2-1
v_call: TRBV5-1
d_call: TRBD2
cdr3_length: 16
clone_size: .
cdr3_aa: CASSLSLTSGEGEQFF
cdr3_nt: TGCGCCAGCAGCTTGTCCCTTACTAGCGGGGAAGGGGAGCAGTTCTTC

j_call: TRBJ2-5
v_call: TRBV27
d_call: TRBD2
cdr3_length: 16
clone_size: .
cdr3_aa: CASSLATSGAQETQYF
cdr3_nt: TGTGCCAGCAGTTTAGCCACTAGCGGGGCGCAAGAGACCCAGTACTTC

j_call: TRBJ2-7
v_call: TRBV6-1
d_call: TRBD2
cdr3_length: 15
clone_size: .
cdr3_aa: CASSERGAGGHEQYF
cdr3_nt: TGTGCCAGCAGTGAACGGGGAGCGGGGGGCCACGAGCAGTACTTC

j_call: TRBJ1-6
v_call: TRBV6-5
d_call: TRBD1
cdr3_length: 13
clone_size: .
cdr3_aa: CATQDRGNSPLHF
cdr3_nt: TGTGCCACTCAAGACAGGGGTAATTCACCCCTCCACTTT

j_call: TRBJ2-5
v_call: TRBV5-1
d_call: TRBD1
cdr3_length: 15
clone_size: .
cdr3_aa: CASSDPRTGLETQYF
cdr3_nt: TGCGCCAGCAGCGACCCCCGGACAGGGTTAGAGACCCAGTACTTC

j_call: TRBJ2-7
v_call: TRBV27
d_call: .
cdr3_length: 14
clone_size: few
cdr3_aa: CASSFRDSHYEQYF
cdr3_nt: TGTGCCAGCAGTTTTCGGGACTCCCACTACGAGCAGTACTTC

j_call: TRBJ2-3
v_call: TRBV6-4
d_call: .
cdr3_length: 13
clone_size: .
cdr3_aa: CASSDQFTDTQYF
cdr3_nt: TGTGCCAGCAGTGACCAATTCACAGATACGCAGTATTTT

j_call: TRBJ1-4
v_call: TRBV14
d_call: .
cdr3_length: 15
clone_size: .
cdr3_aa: CASSQQGLYNEKLFF
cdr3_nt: TGTGCCAGCAGCCAACAAGGACTGTACAATGAAAAACTGTTTTTT

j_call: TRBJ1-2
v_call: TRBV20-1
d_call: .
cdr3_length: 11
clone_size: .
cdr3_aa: CSARQGYGYTF
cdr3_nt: TGCAGTGCTAGACAGGGGTATGGCTACACCTTC

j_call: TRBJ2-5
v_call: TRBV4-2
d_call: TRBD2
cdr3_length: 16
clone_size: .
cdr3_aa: CASSHRLAGGVETQYF
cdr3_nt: TGTGCCAGCAGCCACCGACTAGCGGGGGGGGTAGAGACCCAGTACTTC

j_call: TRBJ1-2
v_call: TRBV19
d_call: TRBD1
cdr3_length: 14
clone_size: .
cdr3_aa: CASSSGTGSYGYTF
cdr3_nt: TGTGCCAGTAGTTCCGGGACAGGCTCCTATGGCTACACCTTC

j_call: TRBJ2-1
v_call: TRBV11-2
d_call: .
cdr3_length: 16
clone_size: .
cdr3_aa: CASSLEAGSSYNEQFF
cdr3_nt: TGTGCCAGCAGCTTAGAGGCAGGTTCCTCCTACAATGAGCAGTTCTTC

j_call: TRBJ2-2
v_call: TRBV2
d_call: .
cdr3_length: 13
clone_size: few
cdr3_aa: CASRLGPTGELFF
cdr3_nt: TGTGCCAGCAGGCTCGGTCCCACCGGGGAGCTGTTTTTT

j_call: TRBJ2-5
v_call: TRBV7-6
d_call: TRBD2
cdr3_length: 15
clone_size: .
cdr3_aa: CASSFSGIVGETQYF
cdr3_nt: TGTGCCAGCAGCTTCAGCGGGATTGTAGGAGAGACCCAGTACTTC

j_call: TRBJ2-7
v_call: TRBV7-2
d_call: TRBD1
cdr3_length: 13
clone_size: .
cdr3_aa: CASSLEQGARQYF
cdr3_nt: TGTGCCAGCAGCTTAGAACAGGGGGCGAGGCAGTACTTC

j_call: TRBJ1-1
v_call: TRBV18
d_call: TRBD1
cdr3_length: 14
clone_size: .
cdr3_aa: CASSPRQGAAEAFF
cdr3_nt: TGTGCCAGCTCACCGCGTCAGGGGGCAGCTGAAGCTTTCTTT

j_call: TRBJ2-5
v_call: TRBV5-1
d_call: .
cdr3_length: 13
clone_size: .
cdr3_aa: CASSLSEVETQYF
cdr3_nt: TGCGCCAGCAGCTTGTCCGAGGTGGAGACCCAGTACTTC

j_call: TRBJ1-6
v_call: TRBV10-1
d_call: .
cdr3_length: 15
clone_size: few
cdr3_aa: CASSDGGRFNSPLHF
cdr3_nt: TGCGCCAGCAGTGATGGGGGCCGATTTAATTCACCCCTCCACTTT

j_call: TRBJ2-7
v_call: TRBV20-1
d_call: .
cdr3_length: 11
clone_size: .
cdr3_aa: CSARLRQEQYF
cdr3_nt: TGCAGTGCTAGACTTCGACAGGAGCAGTACTTC

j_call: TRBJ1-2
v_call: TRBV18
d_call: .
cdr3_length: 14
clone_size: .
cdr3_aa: CASSPLGGNYGYTF
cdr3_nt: TGTGCCAGCTCACCACTGGGGGGAAACTATGGCTACACCTTC

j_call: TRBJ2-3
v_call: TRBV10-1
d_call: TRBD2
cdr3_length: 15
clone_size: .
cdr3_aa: CASSERLAGTDTQYF
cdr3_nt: TGCGCCAGCAGTGAGCGACTAGCGGGCACAGATACGCAGTATTTT

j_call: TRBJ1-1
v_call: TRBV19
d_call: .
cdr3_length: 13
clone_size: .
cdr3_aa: CASSIGQNTEAFF
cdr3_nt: TGTGCCAGTAGTATTGGGCAGAACACTGAAGCTTTCTTT

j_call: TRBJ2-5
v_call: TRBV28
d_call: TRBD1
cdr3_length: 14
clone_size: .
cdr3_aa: CASSQGQYQETQYF
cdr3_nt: TGTGCCAGCAGTCAGGGACAGTACCAAGAGACCCAGTACTTC

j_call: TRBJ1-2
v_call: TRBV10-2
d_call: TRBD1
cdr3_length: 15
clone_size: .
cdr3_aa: CASSETRTGLAGYTF
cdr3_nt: TGCGCCAGCAGTGAGACACGGACAGGGCTTGCTGGCTACACCTTC

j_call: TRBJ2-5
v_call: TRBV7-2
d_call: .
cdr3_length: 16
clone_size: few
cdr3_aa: CASSLEGGGGRETQYF
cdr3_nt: TGTGCCAGCAGCTTAGAAGGGGGGGGCGGTAGAGAGACCCAGTACTTC

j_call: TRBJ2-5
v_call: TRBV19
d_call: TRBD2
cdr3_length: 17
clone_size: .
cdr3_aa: CASSSGLAGVGGETQYF
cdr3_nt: TGTGCCAGTAGTTCAGGACTAGCGGGAGTTGGGGGGGAGACCCAGTACTTC

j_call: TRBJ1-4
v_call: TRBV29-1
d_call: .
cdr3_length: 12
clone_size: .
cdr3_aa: CSVVSGNEKLFF
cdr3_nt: TGCAGCGTTGTGTCCGGGAATGAAAAACTGTTTTTT

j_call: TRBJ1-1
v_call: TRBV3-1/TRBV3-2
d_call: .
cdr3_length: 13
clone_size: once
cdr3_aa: CASSQLRDTEAFF
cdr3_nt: TGTGCCAGCAGCCAACTCCGGGACACTGAAGCTTTCTTT

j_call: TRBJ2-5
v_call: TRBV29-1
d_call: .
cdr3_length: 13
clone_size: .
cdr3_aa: CSAESLLQETQYF
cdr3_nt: TGCAGCGCTGAATCCCTGTTACAAGAGACCCAGTACTTC